Shown below are 17 T cell receptor beta chains from a single sample sequenced in a study of T cell responses to AZD1222 COVID-19 vaccine. Assay: immunoSEQ multiplex PCR; the TCRdb copy retains only in-frame clones and omits some. The sample lists around 150,000 clones, approximately 88% occurring once. The starting material was peripheral blood, obtained 28 days after the second AZD1222 dose. The receptors come from an adult who received the AZD1222 COVID-19 vaccine.

V usage is TRBV5-1 and J usage is TRBJ2-7, with unresolved D. Trimming pared 0 bases from V and 9 bases from J, leaving 7 bases between. The germline gives CDR1 SGHRS, CDR2 YFSETQ. CDR3 length: 11 residues. As DNA, the CDR3 is TGCGCCAGCAGCTTGGCCATAGTGCAGTACTTC. This translates into CASSLAIVQYF.

The chain uses TRBV15 and TRBJ1-1, with D hard to call. This CDR3 spans 13 amino acids. Germline values: CDR1 LNHNV, CDR2 YYDKDF (reference sequence). V dropped 5 bases and J dropped 11 bases, with 18 bases sitting between them. CDR3 coding DNA: TGTGCCACCAGCGGTTTTGTGGGCCCGTGGGCTTTCTTT. Amino acids: CATSGFVGPWAFF.

The chain joins TRBV19 to TRBJ1-2, with a tentative D call TRBD1 (5 bases). V was clipped by 6 bases and J by 5 bases, with 13 bases between them. The CDR3 totals 13 residues. CDR1 is LNHDA and CDR2 is SQIVND in the germline V gene (reference sequence). The CDR3 coding sequence is TGTGCCAGTAGACCCGTCGGGGGGTATGGCTACACCTTC. It codes for CASRPVGGYGYTF.

The rearrangement uses TRBV19 and TRBJ2-5; TRBD1 matches 11 bases. Germline lookup yields CDR1 LNHDA and CDR2 SQIVND (reference sequence). CDR3 length: 18 amino acids. Trimming at V came to 0 bases and at J to 1 base, leaving 7 bases not matched to a gene. The CDR3 loop is CASSIDRDRGGSQETQYF. CDR3 nucleotide sequence: TGTGCCAGTAGTATAGATCGGGACAGGGGGGGATCCCAAGAGACCCAGTACTTC.

In its sample, this clone was seen a few times. J is TRBJ1-2 and V is TRBV5-1, with a tentative D call TRBD1 (5 bases). V dropped 4 bases and J dropped 8 bases, with 15 bases sitting between them. Germline-derived CDR1 and CDR2 are SGHRS and YFSETQ. The CDR3 has 13 residues. The CDR3 loop reads CASSPGDRRGYTF. CDR3 in DNA: TGCGCCAGCAGCCCGGGGGACCGCCGGGGCTACACCTTC. The entire variable domain, with the rest obtained from reference TRBV5-1 and TRBJ1-2, is as follows: KAGVTQTPRYLIKTRGQQVTLSCSPISGHRSVSWYQQTPGQGLQFLFEYFSETQRNKGNFPGRFSGRQFSNSRSEMNVSTLELGDSALYLCASSPGDRRGYTFGSGTRLTVV.

The J gene is TRBJ1-6, the V gene TRBV7-2, with a possible D match to TRBD1 (5 bases). CDR3 length equals 15 residues. Trimming left V 5 bases short and J 5 bases short, with 13 bases between. In germline, CDR1 is SGHTA, CDR2 FQGNSA. The CDR3 sequence: CASSPGGGDNSPLHF. CDR3 coding DNA: TGTGCCAGCAGCCCCGGTGGGGGGGATAATTCACCCCTCCACTTT.

CDR3 in amino acids: CASRRSLTGNTEAFF. In nucleotides, the CDR3 is TGTGCCAGCAGACGCTCCCTCACAGGGAACACTGAAGCTTTCTTT. The V and J genes are TRBV6-5 and TRBJ1-1, with D perhaps matching TRBD1 (5 bases). This CDR3 comprises 15 residues. CDR1 is MNHEY and CDR2 is SVGAGI in the germline V gene. V was clipped by 6 bases and J by 1 base, with 15 bases between them.

The rearrangement links TRBV27 to TRBJ1-5; no definite D call. The CDR3 runs 14 residues. Germline V gene lookup returns CDR1 MNHEY and CDR2 SMNVEV (reference sequence). V lost 5 bases to trimming and J lost 3 bases, with 11 bases between them. The CDR3 region is CASSPRHNNQPQHF. CDR3 nucleotides: TGTGCCAGCAGTCCTAGACATAACAATCAGCCCCAGCATTTT.

This clone was recorded once. The J gene is TRBJ1-1, the V gene TRBV18, with unresolved D. CDR3 length equals 13 residues. Germline V gives CDR1 KGHSH, CDR2 LQKENI. The V end was cut by 3 bases, the J end by 1 base, with 6 bases between. This chain's CDR3 is CASSPPENTEAFF. The CDR3 DNA reads TGTGCCAGCTCACCCCCAGAGAACACTGAAGCTTTCTTT.

This rearrangement joins TRBV5-1 to TRBJ1-6; D is uncertain. V dropped 6 bases and J dropped 5 bases, with 15 bases sitting between them. The CDR3 length is 15 residues. Germline V gene lookup returns CDR1 SGHRS and CDR2 YFSETQ. CDR3 sequence reads: CASKTSTLDNSPLHF. The DNA of the CDR3 is TGCGCCAGCAAGACCTCTACCTTAGATAATTCACCCCTCCACTTT.

The chain joins TRBV3-1 (or the pseudogene TRBV3-2) to TRBJ1-2; tentatively, D is TRBD1 (6 bases). The germline CDR1 and CDR2 sequences are LGHDT and YNNKEL (reference sequence). V lost 1 base to trimming and J lost 1 base, with 10 bases between them. This CDR3 has 15 residues. DNA of the CDR3: TGTGCCAGCAGCCAAGGACGAGGGGGTAACTATGGCTACACCTTC. Protein: CASSQGRGGNYGYTF.

J is TRBJ1-1 and V is TRBV29-1; a weak D match, TRBD1 (5 bases). Trimming left V 7 bases short and J 3 bases short, with 15 bases between. The CDR3 sequence is 13 residues long. Looked up from germline, CDR1 is SQVTM and CDR2 is ANQGSEA. Here the CDR3 reads CSATVDSYTEAFF. CDR3 sequence (DNA): TGCAGCGCAACCGTTGACAGCTACACTGAAGCTTTCTTT.

This clone was picked up one time. The V gene is TRBV4-1, the J gene TRBJ2-7; no reliable D call. Trimming took 11 bases from V and 0 from J, leaving 17 bases between them. From germline, CDR1 is MGHRA and CDR2 YSYEKL. This CDR3 spans 14 amino acids. The CDR3 loop is CAFRTDRNSYEQYF. CDR3 sequence (DNA): TGCGCCTTCCGGACCGACCGAAACTCCTACGAGCAGTACTTC.

The chain links TRBV11-2 to TRBJ2-5; D uncertain. Germline loops: CDR1 SGHAT, CDR2 FQNNGV. The CDR3 loop spans 11 amino acids. Between the trimmed V and J ends, which lost 7 bases and 7 bases, there was a span of 10 bases. The CDR3 sequence is CASTSAGTQYF. In nucleotides, the CDR3 is TGTGCCAGCACCTCAGCCGGGACCCAGTACTTC. Filled out from reference TRBV11-2 and TRBJ2-5, the complete variable domain reads EAGVAQSPRYKIIEKRQSVAFWCNPISGHATLYWYQQILGQGPKLLIQFQNNGVVDDSQLPKDRFSAERLKGVDSTLKIQPAKLEDSAVYLCASTSAGTQYFGPGTRLLVL.

The chain carries TRBV6-5 and TRBJ1-5, with D maybe TRBD1 (5 bases). CDR1 is MNHEY, CDR2 SVGAGI, per germline. V lost 9 bases and J lost 6, with 21 bases in between. The CDR3 covers 15 residues. The CDR3 protein is CASTGTGGNRQPQHF. CDR3 nucleotides: TGTGCCAGTACCGGGACCGGTGGGAATCGTCAGCCCCAGCATTTT.

The rearrangement links TRBV5-4 to TRBJ2-5, with 8 bases identical to TRBD2. The CDR3 length is 14 residues. J was trimmed by 5 bases and V by 3 bases; bases with no gene match: 6. Germline loops: CDR1 SGHNT, CDR2 YYREEE (reference sequence). The CDR3, as DNA: TGTGCCAGCAGCTCGGGAGGGTCAGGGGAGACCCAGTACTTC. Its protein is CASSSGGSGETQYF.

This chain connects TRBV6-2 or TRBV6-3 to TRBJ2-2; D is possibly TRBD2 (6 bases). The CDR3 loop spans 14 amino acids. Germline CDR1 reads MNHEY; CDR2 reads SVGEGT. Trimming took off 5 bases at V and 5 bases at J, with 12 bases between the two ends. DNA for the CDR3: TGTGCCAGCAGTCCCTTGGGGGGTACCGGGGAGCTGTTTTTT. Protein sequence: CASSPLGGTGELFF.